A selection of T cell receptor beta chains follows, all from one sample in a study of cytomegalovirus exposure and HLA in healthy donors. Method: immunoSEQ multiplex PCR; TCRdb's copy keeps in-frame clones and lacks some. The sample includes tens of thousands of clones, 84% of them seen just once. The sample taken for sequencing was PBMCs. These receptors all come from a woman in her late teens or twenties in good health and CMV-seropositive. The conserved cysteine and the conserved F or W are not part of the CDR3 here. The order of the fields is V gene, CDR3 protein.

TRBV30 AWSPAQDSLYGNQPQH
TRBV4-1 ASSQEGYSYEQY
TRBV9 ASSVGIAGRETQY
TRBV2 ASKGGPDEKLF
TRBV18 ASSPPGLSNEKLF
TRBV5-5 ASSLVGLNNSPLH
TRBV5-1 ASRTDRATEAF
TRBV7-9 ASSLVQGNSPLH
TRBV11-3 ASSGDSASSSYNEQF
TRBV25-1 ASSELGQGGGTEAF
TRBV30 AWMNANYNEQF
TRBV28 ASTLEGTNEKLF
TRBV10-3 AIQMGTGEDTIY
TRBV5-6 ASSLFRGSEKLF
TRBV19 ASSWAGLEGTGELF
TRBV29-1 SVEGTENEKLF
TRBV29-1 SVEAGNTDTQY
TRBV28 ASNDGQGLTSPLH
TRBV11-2 ASSLVPDSTLYGYT
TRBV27 ASSWVRNSPGPNEQF
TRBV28 ASSPWGREIYEQY
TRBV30 AWSVLAGAGYT
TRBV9 ASSVAGGLEETQY
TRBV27 ASRALGQYTGELF
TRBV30 AWSFAGGREQY
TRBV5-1 ASSLGGSQPQH
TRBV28 ASSLTVFYEQY
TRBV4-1 ASRLAGGGHNEQF
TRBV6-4 ASREGGGYT
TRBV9 ASSSTRGGRYYNEQF
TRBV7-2 ASSSRLAGGNTQY
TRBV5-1 ASSPRLAGIVNEQF
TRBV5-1 ASSTGLAGGPDTQY